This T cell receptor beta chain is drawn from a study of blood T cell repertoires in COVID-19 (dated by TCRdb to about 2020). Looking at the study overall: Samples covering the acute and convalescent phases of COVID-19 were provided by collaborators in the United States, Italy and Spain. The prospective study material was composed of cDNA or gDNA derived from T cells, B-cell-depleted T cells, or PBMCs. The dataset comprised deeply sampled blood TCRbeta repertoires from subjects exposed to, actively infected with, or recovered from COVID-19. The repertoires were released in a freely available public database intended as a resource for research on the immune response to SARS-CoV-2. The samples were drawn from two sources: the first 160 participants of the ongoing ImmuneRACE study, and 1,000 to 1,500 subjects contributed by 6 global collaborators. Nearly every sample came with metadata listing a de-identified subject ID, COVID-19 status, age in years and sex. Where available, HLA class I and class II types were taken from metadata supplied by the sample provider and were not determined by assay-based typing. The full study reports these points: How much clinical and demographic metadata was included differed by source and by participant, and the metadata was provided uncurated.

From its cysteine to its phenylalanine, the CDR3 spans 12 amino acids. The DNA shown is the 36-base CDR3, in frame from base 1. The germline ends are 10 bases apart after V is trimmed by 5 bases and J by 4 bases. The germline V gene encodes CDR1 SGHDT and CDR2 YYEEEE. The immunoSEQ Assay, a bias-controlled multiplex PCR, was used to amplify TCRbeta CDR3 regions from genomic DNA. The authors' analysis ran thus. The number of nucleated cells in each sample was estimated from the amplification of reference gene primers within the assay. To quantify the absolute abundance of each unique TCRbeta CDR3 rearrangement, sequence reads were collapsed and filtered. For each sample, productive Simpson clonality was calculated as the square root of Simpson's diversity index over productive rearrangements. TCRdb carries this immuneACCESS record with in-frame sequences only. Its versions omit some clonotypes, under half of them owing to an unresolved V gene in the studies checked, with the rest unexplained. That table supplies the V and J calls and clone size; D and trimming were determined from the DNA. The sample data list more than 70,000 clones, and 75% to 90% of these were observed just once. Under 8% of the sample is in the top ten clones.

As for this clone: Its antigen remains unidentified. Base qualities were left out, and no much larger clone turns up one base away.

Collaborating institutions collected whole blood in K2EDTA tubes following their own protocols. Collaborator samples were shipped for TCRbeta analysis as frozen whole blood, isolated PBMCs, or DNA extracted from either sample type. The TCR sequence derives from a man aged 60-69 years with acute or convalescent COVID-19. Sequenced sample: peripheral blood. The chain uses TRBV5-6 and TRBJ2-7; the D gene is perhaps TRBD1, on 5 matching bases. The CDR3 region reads CASRLKGYEQYF. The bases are TGTGCCAGCAGATTAAAGGGGTACGAGCAGTACTTC. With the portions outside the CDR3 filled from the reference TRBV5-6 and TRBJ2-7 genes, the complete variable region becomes DAGVTQSPTHLIKTRGQQVTLRCSPKSGHDTVSWYQQALGQGPQFIFQYYEEEERQRGNFPDRFSGHQFPNYSSELNVNALLLGDSALYLCASRLKGYEQYFGPGTRLTVT.